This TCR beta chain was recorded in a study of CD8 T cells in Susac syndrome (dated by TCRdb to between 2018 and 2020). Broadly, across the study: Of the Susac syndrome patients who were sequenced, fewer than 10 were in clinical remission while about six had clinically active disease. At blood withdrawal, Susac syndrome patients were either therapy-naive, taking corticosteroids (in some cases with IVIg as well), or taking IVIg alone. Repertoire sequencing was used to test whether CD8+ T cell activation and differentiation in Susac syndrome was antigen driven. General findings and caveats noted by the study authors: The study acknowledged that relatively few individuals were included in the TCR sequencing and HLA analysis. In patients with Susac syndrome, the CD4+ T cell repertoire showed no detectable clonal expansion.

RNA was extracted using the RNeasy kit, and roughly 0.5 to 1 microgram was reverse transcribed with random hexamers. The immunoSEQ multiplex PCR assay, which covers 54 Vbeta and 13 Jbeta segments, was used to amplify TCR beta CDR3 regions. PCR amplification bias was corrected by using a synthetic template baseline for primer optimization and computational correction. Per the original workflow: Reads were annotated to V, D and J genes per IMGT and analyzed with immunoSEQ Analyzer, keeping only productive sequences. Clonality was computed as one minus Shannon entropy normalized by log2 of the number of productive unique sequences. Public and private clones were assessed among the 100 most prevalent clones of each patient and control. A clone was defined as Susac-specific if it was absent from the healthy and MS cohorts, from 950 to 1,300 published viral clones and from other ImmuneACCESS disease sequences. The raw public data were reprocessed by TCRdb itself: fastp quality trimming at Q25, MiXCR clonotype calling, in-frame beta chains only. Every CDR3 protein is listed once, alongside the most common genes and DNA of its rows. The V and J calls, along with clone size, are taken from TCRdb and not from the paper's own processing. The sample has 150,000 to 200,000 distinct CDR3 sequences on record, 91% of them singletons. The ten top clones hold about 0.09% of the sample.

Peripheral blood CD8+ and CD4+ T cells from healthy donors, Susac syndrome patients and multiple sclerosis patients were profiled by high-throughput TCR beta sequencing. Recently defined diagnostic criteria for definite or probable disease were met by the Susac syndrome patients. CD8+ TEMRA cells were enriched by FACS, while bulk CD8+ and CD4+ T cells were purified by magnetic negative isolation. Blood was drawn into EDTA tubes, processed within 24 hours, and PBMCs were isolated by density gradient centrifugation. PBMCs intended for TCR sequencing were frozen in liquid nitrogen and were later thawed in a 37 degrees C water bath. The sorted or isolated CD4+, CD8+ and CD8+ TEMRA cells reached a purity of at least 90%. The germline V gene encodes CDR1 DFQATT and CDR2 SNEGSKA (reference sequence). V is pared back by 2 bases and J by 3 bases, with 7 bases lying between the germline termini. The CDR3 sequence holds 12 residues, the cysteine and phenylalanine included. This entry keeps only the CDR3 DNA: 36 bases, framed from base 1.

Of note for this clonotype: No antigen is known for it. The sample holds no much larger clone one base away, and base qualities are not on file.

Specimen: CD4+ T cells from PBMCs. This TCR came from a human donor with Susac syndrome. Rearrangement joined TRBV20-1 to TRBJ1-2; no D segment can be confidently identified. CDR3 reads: CSARRLYYGYTF. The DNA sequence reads TGCAGTGCTAGAAGACTTTACTATGGCTACACCTTC.